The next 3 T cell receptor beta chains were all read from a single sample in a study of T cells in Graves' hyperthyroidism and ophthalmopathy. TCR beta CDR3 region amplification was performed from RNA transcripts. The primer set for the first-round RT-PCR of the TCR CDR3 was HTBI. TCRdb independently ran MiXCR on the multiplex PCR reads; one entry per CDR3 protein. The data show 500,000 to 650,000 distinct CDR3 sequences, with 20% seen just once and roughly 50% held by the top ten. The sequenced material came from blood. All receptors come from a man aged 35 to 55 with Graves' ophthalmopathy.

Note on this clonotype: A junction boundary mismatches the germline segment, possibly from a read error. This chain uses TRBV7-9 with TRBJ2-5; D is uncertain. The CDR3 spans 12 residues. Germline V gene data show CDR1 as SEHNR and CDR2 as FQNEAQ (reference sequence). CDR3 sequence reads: CAGSFSGETQYF. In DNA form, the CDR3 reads TGTGCCGGCAGCTTCTCTGGGGAGACCCAGTACTTC.

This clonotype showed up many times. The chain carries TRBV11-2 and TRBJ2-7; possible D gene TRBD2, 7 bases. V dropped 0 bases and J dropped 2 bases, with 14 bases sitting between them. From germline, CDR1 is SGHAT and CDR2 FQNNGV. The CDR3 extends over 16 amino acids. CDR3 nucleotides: TGTGCCAGCAGCTTAGATCGGGGGGCTGGGGCCTACGAGCAGTACTTC. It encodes CASSLDRGAGAYEQYF.

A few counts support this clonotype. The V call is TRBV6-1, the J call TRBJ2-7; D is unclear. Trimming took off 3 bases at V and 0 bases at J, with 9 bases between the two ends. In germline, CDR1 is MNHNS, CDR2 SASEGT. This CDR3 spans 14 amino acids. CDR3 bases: TGTGCCAGCAGTGATTTAGTGGACTCCTACGAGCAGTACTTC. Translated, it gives CASSDLVDSYEQYF.